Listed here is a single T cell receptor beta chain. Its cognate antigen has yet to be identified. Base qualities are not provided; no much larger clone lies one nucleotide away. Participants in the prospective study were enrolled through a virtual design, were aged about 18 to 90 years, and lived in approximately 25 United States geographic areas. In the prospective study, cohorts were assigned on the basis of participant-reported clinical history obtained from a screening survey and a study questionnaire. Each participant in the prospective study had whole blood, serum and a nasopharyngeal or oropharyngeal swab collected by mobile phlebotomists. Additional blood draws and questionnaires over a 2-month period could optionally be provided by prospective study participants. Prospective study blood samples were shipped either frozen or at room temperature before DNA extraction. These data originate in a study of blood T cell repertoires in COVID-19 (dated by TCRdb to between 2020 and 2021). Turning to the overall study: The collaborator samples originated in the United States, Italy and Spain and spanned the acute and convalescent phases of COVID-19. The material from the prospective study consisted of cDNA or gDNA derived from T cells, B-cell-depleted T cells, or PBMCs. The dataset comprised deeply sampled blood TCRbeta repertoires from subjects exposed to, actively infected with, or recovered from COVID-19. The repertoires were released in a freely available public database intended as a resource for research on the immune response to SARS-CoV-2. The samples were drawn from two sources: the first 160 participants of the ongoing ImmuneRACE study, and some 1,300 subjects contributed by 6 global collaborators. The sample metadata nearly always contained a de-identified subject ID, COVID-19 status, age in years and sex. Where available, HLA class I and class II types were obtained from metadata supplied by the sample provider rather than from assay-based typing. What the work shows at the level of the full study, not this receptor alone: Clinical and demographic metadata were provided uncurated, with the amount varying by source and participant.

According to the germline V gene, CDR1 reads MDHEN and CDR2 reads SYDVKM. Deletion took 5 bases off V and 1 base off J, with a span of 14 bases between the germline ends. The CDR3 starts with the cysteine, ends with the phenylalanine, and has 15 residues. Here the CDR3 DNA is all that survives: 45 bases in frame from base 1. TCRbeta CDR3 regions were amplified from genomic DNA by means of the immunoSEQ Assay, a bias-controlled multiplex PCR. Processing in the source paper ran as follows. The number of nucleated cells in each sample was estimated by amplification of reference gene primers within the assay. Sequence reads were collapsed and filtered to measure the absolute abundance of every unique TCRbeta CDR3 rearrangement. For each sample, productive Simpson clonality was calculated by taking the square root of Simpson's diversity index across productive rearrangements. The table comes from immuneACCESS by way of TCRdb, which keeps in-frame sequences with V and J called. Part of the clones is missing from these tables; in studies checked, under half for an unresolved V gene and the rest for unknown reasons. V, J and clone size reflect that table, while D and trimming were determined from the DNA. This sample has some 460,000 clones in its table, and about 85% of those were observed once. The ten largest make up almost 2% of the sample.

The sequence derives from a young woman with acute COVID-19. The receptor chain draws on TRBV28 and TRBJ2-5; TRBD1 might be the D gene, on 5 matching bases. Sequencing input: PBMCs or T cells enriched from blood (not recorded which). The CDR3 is CASSRAREVQETQYF. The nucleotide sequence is TGTGCCAGCAGTCGGGCCAGGGAAGTCCAAGAGACCCAGTACTTC.